What follows describes a single TCR beta chain. Its target is unknown. This sample is part of a study of CD8+ T cells in alopecia areata. Points from the study as a whole: Sharing of TCRs across patients appeared less clear than in mice, possibly for HLA-related reasons. Scalp data also include sequences from resident alphabeta T cells of normal skin.

Sequencing templates came from extracted RNA that was reverse transcribed into cDNA. Measured with immunoSEQ multiplex PCR; TCRdb has only the in-frame clones, and not every one. The table records around 97,000 clones, around three fifths of them present only once. Separation by sorting yielded CD4+ and CD8+ T cells from PBMCs. The CDR3 is 14 residues long. V gave up 4 bases and J gave up 3 bases, with 7 bases separating them. Germline CDR1 SNHLY, CDR2 FYNNEI. The source is a human donor in good health. The chain is built from TRBV2 and TRBJ2-6; D is uncertain. Sequencing used CD4+ T cells sorted from blood. CDR3 sequence (DNA): TGTGCCAGCAGTGGAGGCGGTGGGGCCAACGTCCTGACTTTC. Residues: CASSGGGGANVLTF. Full variable domain (remainder filled in from reference TRBV2 and TRBJ2-6): EPEVTQTPSHQVTQMGQEVILRCVPISNHLYFYWYRQILGQKVEFLVSFYNNEISEKSEIFDDQFSVERPDGSNFTLKIRSTKLEDSAMYFCASSGGGGANVLTFGAGSRLTVL.